This paragraph reports one TCR beta chain. Its antigen is currently unknown. Infants served as donors; they were healthy and Finnish and were having corrective surgery for congenital heart defects. An approximately 0.45-1 mL peripheral blood aliquot was taken intraoperatively from four of eight donors. All available leukocytes, rather than a set cell count, yielded the blood DNA. This entry is derived from a study of human thymus T cells. Assay: immunoSEQ multiplex PCR; the TCRdb copy retains only in-frame clones and omits some. The sample includes about 60,000 clones, roughly 94% of them seen just once. Notes on the study in general: Among thymic and blood repertoires, usage of V and J genes appeared biased.

The germline CDR1 and CDR2 sequences are MNHEY and SMNVEV (reference sequence). This CDR3 region has 17 residues. Trimming cost V 3 bases and J 0 bases, with 12 bases left between them. The source material was blood. The V and J genes are TRBV27 and TRBJ1-6; D not certain. This TCR came from a boy in the first two years of life with a congenital heart defect but otherwise immunologically healthy. The CDR3 bases are TGTGCCAGCAGTTTTGCCTCGCTGAGCTCCTATAATTCACCCCTCCACTTT. It yields the protein CASSFASLSSYNSPLHF.